What follows are 16 T cell receptor beta chains derived from one specimen sequenced in a study of blood T cell repertoires in COVID-19. Measured with immunoSEQ multiplex PCR; TCRdb has only the in-frame clones, and not every one. In the table there are around 50,000 clones, more than 75% of which are singletons. Specimen: peripheral blood. These receptors were obtained from a man aged 35-49 years with active COVID-19.

CDR3 amino acids: CASSRQGPDTQYF. As DNA, the CDR3 is TGTGCCAGCAGCCGACAGGGCCCAGATACGCAGTATTTT. This chain connects TRBV11-2 to TRBJ2-3; 7 nucleotides align to TRBD1. The CDR3 length is 13 residues. The J segment lost 4 bases and the V segment lost 5 bases, leaving 3 bases of the junction unmatched. Germline V gives CDR1 SGHAT, CDR2 FQNNGV.

The chain has TRBV28 and TRBJ1-2, with a possible D match to TRBD1 (6 bases). V shed 6 bases and J shed 3 bases, with 17 bases lying between them. CDR3 length: 15 amino acids. The V gene's germline CDR1 is MDHEN and CDR2 SYDVKM. The DNA for the CDR3 is TGTGCCAGCAGCTCTCCAGGGGATCTGCACTATGGCTACACCTTC. Its protein product is CASSSPGDLHYGYTF.

The gene calls are TRBV4-1 and TRBJ2-1; tentative D call: TRBD1 (5 bases). The V end was cut by 4 bases, the J end by 4 bases, with 14 bases between. CDR3 length: 15 amino acids. The germline CDR1 and CDR2 sequences are MGHRA and YSYEKL. In DNA form, the CDR3 reads TGCGCCAGCAGCCTAGAAGGGGCCCAATACAATGAGCAGTTCTTC. Translation: CASSLEGAQYNEQFF.

The chain combines TRBV7-6 with TRBJ1-2; 7 bases fit TRBD1. Germline V gene lookup returns CDR1 SGHVS and CDR2 FNYEAQ. Trimming took 5 bases from V and 3 from J; bases not matched to a gene: 6. The CDR3 has 14 amino acids. CDR3 DNA: TGTGCCAGCAGCCCCGGACAGGCCGACTATGGCTACACCTTC. This encodes CASSPGQADYGYTF.

V is TRBV6-6 and J is TRBJ2-1; 9 bases are shared with TRBD2. After removal of 8 bases from V and 8 bases from J, the junction contained 13 bases not matched to a gene. Germline-derived CDR1 and CDR2 are MNHNY and SVGAGI (reference sequence). This CDR3 has 15 amino acids. The CDR3 DNA sequence: TGTGCCAGCCGCCTTCTGCGGGAGGGCCTCTATGAGCAGTTCTTC. This sequence encodes CASRLLREGLYEQFF.

This clone was seen a handful of times. The V call is TRBV11-2, the J call TRBJ1-2; D is possibly TRBD1 (6 bases). This CDR3 contains 12 residues. V lost 6 bases, J lost 8 bases, and 13 bases lay in between. Per the germline V gene, CDR1 is SGHAT and CDR2 is FQNNGV. CDR3 sequence reads: CASSRTGPGYTF. The CDR3 DNA follows: TGTGCCAGCAGTCGTACAGGGCCCGGCTACACCTTC.

Sample share makes this clone medium-sized (0.01 to 0.1%). The V gene is TRBV11-2, the J gene TRBJ1-2; no reliable D call. With 1 base removed from V and 8 bases from J, the gap between germline ends came to 11 bases. The CDR3 runs 13 residues. Germline V lookup: CDR1 SGHAT, CDR2 FQNNGV. The CDR3 DNA is TGTGCCAGCAGCTTAGTCCAGGAGGGCGGCTACACCTTC. This encodes CASSLVQEGGYTF.

This clone has a handful of counts. The CDR3 sequence is CASSPGLAGGPRTDTQYF. CDR3 in DNA: TGCGCCAGCAGTCCTGGACTAGCGGGAGGGCCGAGGACAGATACGCAGTATTTT. This chain uses TRBV5-1 with TRBJ2-3; TRBD2 matches at 15 bases. CDR3 length: 18 residues. Germline-derived CDR1 and CDR2 are SGHRS and YFSETQ. The V gene end was trimmed by 5 bases and the J gene end by 3 bases; junction bases not matched to a gene: 10.

J is TRBJ1-1 and V is TRBV2; D is uncertain. Trimming shortened V by 5 bases and J by 6 bases, and 13 bases separated the two germline ends. The length of the CDR3 is 13 residues. Germline V CDR1 and CDR2: SNHLY, FYNNEI. The CDR3 reads CASSTLASAEAFF. The CDR3 region has the DNA TGTGCCAGCAGTACCTTAGCCTCGGCTGAAGCTTTCTTT.

The V and J genes are TRBV3-1 (or the pseudogene TRBV3-2) and TRBJ1-2; 9 bases line up with TRBD1. Looked up from germline, CDR1 is LGHDT and CDR2 is YNNKEL (reference sequence). V gave up 4 bases and J gave up 4 bases; unmatched junction bases: 4. This CDR3 spans 14 amino acids. The CDR3 DNA reads TGTGCCAGCAGCCCCACAGGGGGCGGCTATGGCTACACCTTC. Translation gives CASSPTGGGYGYTF.

V is TRBV5-4 and J is TRBJ2-1; a weak D match, TRBD1 (6 bases). V was clipped by 0 bases and J by 5 bases, with 15 bases between them. Germline V CDR1 and CDR2: SGHNT, YYREEE (reference sequence). This CDR3 spans 16 amino acids. DNA of the CDR3: TGTGCCAGCAGCTTGGACGCAGGGGTCCCGGACAATGAGCAGTTCTTC. Amino acids: CASSLDAGVPDNEQFF.

This chain uses TRBV3-1 (or the pseudogene TRBV3-2) with TRBJ2-6; 13 nucleotides agree with TRBD2. V shed 6 bases, J shed 4 bases, and the junction held 9 bases outside the gene matches. The CDR3 length is 18 residues. Germline values: CDR1 LGHDT, CDR2 YNNKEL (reference sequence). CDR3: CASRATSGRASGANVLTF. CDR3 in DNA: TGTGCCAGCAGGGCAACTAGCGGGAGGGCTTCCGGGGCCAACGTCCTGACTTTC.

This clone is deemed medium-sized (0.01 to 0.1%). CDR3 region: CASSLTGGAPYEQYF. DNA of the CDR3: TGTGCCAGCAGTTTAACGGGCGGGGCCCCCTACGAGCAGTACTTC. This chain connects TRBV27 to TRBJ2-7; D possibly corresponds to TRBD2 (6 bases). Trimming removed 2 bases from V and 2 bases from J, with 13 bases in between. The CDR3 runs to 15 residues. The germline V gene has CDR1 MNHEY and CDR2 SMNVEV (reference sequence).

V gene TRBV9 combines with J gene TRBJ2-5; 10 bases fit TRBD2. The trim removed 2 bases at V and 5 bases at J, leaving 9 bases unmatched. Germline CDR1 is SGDLS and CDR2 is YYNGEE. The CDR3 runs 16 residues. CDR3 sequence (DNA): TGTGCCAGCAGCGTTGAACTAGCGGGACTTCTCGAGACCCAGTACTTC. It is translated as CASSVELAGLLETQYF.

This chain uses TRBV18 with TRBJ1-2; 9 positions agree with TRBD1. Germline CDR1 reads KGHSH; CDR2 reads LQKENI. This CDR3 region has 11 residues. V shed 2 bases, J shed 11 bases, and the junction held 0 bases outside the gene matches. CDR3 region: CASSPDRGYTF. The CDR3 nucleotides are TGTGCCAGCTCACCAGACAGGGGGTACACCTTC.

The chain recombines TRBV6-1 with TRBJ1-1; D call uncertain. The CDR3 contains 14 residues. Trimming removed 3 bases at V and 7 bases at J, with 15 bases between. Per the germline V gene, CDR1 is MNHNS and CDR2 is SASEGT. In DNA, the CDR3 is TGTGCCAGCAGTGAGGCTTGGGCCTCCTTTGAAGCTTTCTTT. Its protein is CASSEAWASFEAFF.